These T cell receptor beta chains were read from a single sample in a study of post-analysis software for immune sequencing data. TCRdb recomputed calls from the PCR reads with MiXCR, one row per CDR3 protein. The sample yields around 180,000 distinct CDR3 sequences, roughly 30% seen once. The sequenced sample was blood. Source of these receptors: a girl aged 5 to 17 with multiple sclerosis. Both conserved end residues are part of each CDR3. A D gene is named only where the DNA matches it firmly. Clone size is shown for a subset of rows, as once, few, many or a class of expanded clone.

TRBV7-8,TRBJ2-6,-,-,-,CASSFFGSGANVPTF
TRBV20-1,TRBJ1-1,-,few,TGCAGTGCTAGGGGCAGCTCAGTAATGAACACTGAAGCTTTCTTT,CSARGSSVMNTEAFF
TRBV7-3,TRBJ2-5,TRBD2,-,TGTGCCAGCAGCCGCGGGGGGCGAACACCCCAGGAGACCCAGTACTTC,CASSRGGRTPQETQYF
TRBV6-6,TRBJ1-2,TRBD1,-,TGTGCCAGCAGTTTCCCGGACAGGGTCGGAAGCTATGGCTACACCTTC,CASSFPDRVGSYGYTF
TRBV6-5,TRBJ2-5,TRBD1,-,TGCGCCAGCAGTTACAGATTAGGACAGGGGGTAGAGACCCAGTACTTC,CASSYRLGQGVETQYF
TRBV20-1,TRBJ1-1,-,few,TGCAGTGCTAGAAACGACAGGCGGGGCACTGAAGCTTTCTTT,CSARNDRRGTEAFF
TRBV4-1,TRBJ2-1,TRBD2,many,TGCGCCAGCAGCCAAGTGCGACTAGCTAGGAACAATGAGCAGTTCTTC,CASSQVRLARNNEQFF
TRBV11-2,TRBJ2-7,-,many,TGTGCCAGCAGCGCCACAGGAATCAGAAACTACGAGCAGTACTTC,CASSATGIRNYEQYF
TRBV5-1,TRBJ1-5,-,-,TGCGCCAGCAGCTTGCAGGGTCTTTGGAATCAGCCCCAGCATTTT,CASSLQGLWNQPQHF
TRBV18,TRBJ2-5,-,few,TGTGCCAGCTCACCGTTCAGGGGATGGGAGCAGTACTTC,CASSPFRGWEQYF
TRBV15,TRBJ1-5,-,few,TGTGCCACCAGCAGAGTAGGGGAGAGCAATCAGCCCCAGCATTTT,CATSRVGESNQPQHF
TRBV3-1,TRBJ2-5,-,-,TGTGCCAGCAGCCCCGATCCGAGAACCCAGTACTTC,CASSPDPRTQYF
TRBV10-3,TRBJ2-4,-,many,TGTGCCATCAGTGAACTGGCAGGGGCAAACATTCAGTACTTC,CAISELAGANIQYF
TRBV12-5,TRBJ1-1,-,few,TGTGCTAGTGGTTTCACAGCTTTTGAAGCTTTCTTT,CASGFTAFEAFF
TRBV5-1,TRBJ1-2,-,many,TGCGCCAGCAGCTTGGGGGGTTCGACAGGTCTGGTAAACTATGGCTACACCTTC,CASSLGGSTGLVNYGYTF
TRBV7-3,TRBJ1-2,TRBD1,many,TGTGCCAGCAGCCTCGGGACAGGACTTAACTATGGCTACACCTTC,CASSLGTGLNYGYTF
TRBV5-1,TRBJ2-1,-,-,TGCGCCAGCAGCAATTCCGGTGTCTTCTCCTACAATGAGCAGTTCTTC,CASSNSGVFSYNEQFF
TRBV20-1,TRBJ1-1,-,few,TGCAGTGCTAGAGGCAGGGGTTGGAACACTGAAGCTTTCTTT,CSARGRGWNTEAFF
TRBV20-1,TRBJ2-7,TRBD2,-,TGCAGTGCTAGAGGCCCACCCGGGGGGAATGAGCAGTACTTC,CSARGPPGGNEQYF
TRBV5-1,TRBJ2-7,TRBD2,-,TGCGCCAGCAGCTCAGGCTGGGGGGGAACCAACGAGCAGTACTTC,CASSSGWGGTNEQYF
TRBV20-1,TRBJ1-4,TRBD1,many,TGCAGTATCACAGGGGTTGGGAACGAAAAACTGTTTTTT,CSITGVGNEKLFF
TRBV27,TRBJ2-7,-,-,TGTGCCAGCAGTCCTTCGGGGGCCCTTTCCTACGAGCAGTACTTC,CASSPSGALSYEQYF
TRBV3-1,TRBJ2-2,-,-,TGTGCCAGCAGCCAAATGATTACGGACCAAGCTACCGGGGAGCTGTTTTTT,CASSQMITDQATGELFF
TRBV5-1,TRBJ1-2,TRBD1,-,TGCGCCAGCAGCGGACAGGGAGACTATGGCTACACCTTC,CASSGQGDYGYTF
TRBV12-3/TRBV12-4,TRBJ2-1,-,-,TGTGCCAGCAGTTCCCGCCAGAGGGATGAGCAGTTCTTC,CASSSRQRDEQFF
TRBV4-1,TRBJ2-1,TRBD2,-,TGCGCCAGCAGCCAATACGGACTAGCTGTCGATGAGCAGTTCTTC,CASSQYGLAVDEQFF
TRBV12-3/TRBV12-4,TRBJ1-1,-,few,TGTGCCAGCAGTTTCCGGGTTATCGGCATGAACACTGAAGCTTTCTTT,CASSFRVIGMNTEAFF
TRBV7-2,TRBJ2-7,-,few,TGTGCCAGCAGCCCGCGGACAGTGAGCTCCTACGAGCAGTACTTC,CASSPRTVSSYEQYF
TRBV12-3/TRBV12-4,TRBJ1-4,TRBD1,-,TGTGCCAGCAGTTTTGATCAGGGGGCCGAAAAACTGTTTTTT,CASSFDQGAEKLFF
TRBV27,TRBJ2-7,TRBD2,-,TGTGCCAGCAGTTTATCCCGGACTAGCGGGGGTGAGCAGTACTTC,CASSLSRTSGGEQYF
TRBV4-1,TRBJ2-7,-,few,TGCGCCAGCAGCCAATCGTCCCCCCGTGAGTCCGAGCAGTACTTC,CASSQSSPRESEQYF
TRBV25-1,TRBJ2-7,TRBD1,many,TGTGCCAGCAGTGCCCGGGACAGTAGCTCCTACGAGCAGTACTTC,CASSARDSSSYEQYF
TRBV12-3/TRBV12-4,TRBJ2-7,TRBD2,many,TGTGCCAGCAGCCGGACTAGCGGGAGCCTAGACGAGCAGTACTTC,CASSRTSGSLDEQYF
TRBV15,TRBJ1-6,-,-,TGTGCCACAGGCTGGGGCACAGCGAATTCACCCCTCCACTTT,CATGWGTANSPLHF
TRBV20-1,TRBJ1-2,-,few,TGCAGTGCTAGTAGCGAGACTGGATACGTTGGCTACACCTTC,CSASSETGYVGYTF
TRBV19,TRBJ2-1,TRBD2,few,TGTGCCAGTCCGACCGGCGGGAGCTGGAATGAGCAGTTCTTC,CASPTGGSWNEQFF
TRBV4-1,TRBJ1-6,TRBD1,-,TGCGCCAGCAGCTGGGTCGAGCGGGACAGGGGCCGTTATAATTCACCCCTCCACTTT,CASSWVERDRGRYNSPLHF
TRBV19,TRBJ1-5,-,few,TGTGCCAGTAGTCCCCGGGACGGATTATTTAGCAATCAGCCCCAGCATTTT,CASSPRDGLFSNQPQHF
TRBV11-2,TRBJ1-1,-,-,TGTGCCAGCAGCTTAGTCGCAGGGGTGAAAGCTTTCTTT,CASSLVAGVKAFF
TRBV6-6,TRBJ1-2,TRBD1,-,TGTGCCAGCACTAGTGACAGGGAGGTCTATGGCTACACCTTC,CASTSDREVYGYTF
TRBV18,TRBJ1-1,-,-,TGTGCCAGCTCACCTCAGGGTTACACTGAAGCTTTCTTT,CASSPQGYTEAFF